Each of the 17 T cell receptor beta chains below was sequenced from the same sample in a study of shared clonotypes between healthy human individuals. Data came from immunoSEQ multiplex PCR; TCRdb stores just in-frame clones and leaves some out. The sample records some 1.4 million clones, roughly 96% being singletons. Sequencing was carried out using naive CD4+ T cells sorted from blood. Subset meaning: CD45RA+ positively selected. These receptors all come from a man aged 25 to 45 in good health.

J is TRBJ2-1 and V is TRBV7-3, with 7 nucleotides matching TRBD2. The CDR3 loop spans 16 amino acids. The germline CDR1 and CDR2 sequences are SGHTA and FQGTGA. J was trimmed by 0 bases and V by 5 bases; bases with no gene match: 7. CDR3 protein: CASSKSGTPSYNEQFF. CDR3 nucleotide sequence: TGTGCCAGCAGCAAAAGCGGGACTCCCTCCTACAATGAGCAGTTCTTC.

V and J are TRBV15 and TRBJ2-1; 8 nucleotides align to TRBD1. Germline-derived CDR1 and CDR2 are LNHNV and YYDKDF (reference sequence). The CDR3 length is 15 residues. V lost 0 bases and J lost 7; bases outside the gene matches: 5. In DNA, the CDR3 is TGTGCCACCAGCAGAGATCGGACAGGGAGGAATGAGCAGTTCTTC. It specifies CATSRDRTGRNEQFF. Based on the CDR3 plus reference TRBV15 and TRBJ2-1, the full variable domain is DAMVIQNPRYQVTQFGKPVTLSCSQTLNHNVMYWYQQKSSQAPKLLFHYYDKDFNNEADTPDNFQSRRPNTSFCFLDIRSPGLGDTAMYLCATSRDRTGRNEQFFGPGTRLTVL.

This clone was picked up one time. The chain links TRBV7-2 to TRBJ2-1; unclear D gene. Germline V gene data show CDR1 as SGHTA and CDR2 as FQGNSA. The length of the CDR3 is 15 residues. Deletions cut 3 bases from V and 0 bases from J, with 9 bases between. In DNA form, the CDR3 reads TGTGCCAGCAGCTTTTCCTACAGCTCCTACAATGAGCAGTTCTTC. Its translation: CASSFSYSSYNEQFF.

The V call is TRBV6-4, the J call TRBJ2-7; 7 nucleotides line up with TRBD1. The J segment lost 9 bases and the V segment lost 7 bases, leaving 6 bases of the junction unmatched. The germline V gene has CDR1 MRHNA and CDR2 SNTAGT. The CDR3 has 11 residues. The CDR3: CASTRQGAQYF. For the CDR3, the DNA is TGTGCCAGCACCCGACAGGGAGCGCAGTACTTC.

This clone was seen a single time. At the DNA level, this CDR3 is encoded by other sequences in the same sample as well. CDR3 nucleotides: TGTGCCAGCCGCCCTCCAGGGACCTACGAGCAGTACTTC. It yields the protein CASRPPGTYEQYF. The J gene is TRBJ2-7, the V gene TRBV6-5; D is perhaps TRBD1 (5 bases). V was clipped by 8 bases and J by 2 bases, with 13 bases between them. The CDR3 is 13 residues long. The germline CDR1 and CDR2 sequences are MNHEY and SVGAGI.

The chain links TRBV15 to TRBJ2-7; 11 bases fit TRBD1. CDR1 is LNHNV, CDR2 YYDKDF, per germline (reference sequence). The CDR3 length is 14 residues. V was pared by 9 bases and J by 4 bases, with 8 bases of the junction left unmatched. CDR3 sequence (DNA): TGTGCCACAAGCCCGGGACAGGGGGATTACGAGCAGTACTTC. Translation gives CATSPGQGDYEQYF. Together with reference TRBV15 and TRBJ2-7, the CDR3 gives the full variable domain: DAMVIQNPRYQVTQFGKPVTLSCSQTLNHNVMYWYQQKSSQAPKLLFHYYDKDFNNEADTPDNFQSRRPNTSFCFLDIRSPGLGDTAMYLCATSPGQGDYEQYFGPGTRLTVT.

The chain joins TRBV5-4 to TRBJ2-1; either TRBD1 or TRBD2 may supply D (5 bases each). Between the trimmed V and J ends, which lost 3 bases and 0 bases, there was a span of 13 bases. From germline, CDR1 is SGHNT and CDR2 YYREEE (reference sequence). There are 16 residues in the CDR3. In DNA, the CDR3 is TGTGCCAGCAGCTCGGGACGGACGAGCTCCTACAATGAGCAGTTCTTC. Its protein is CASSSGRTSSYNEQFF.

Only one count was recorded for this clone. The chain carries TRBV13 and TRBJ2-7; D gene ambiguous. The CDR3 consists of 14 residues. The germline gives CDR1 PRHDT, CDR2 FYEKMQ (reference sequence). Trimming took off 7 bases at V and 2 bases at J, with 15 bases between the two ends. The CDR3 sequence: CASIWREKTYEQYF. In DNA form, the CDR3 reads TGTGCCAGCATTTGGCGAGAAAAAACCTACGAGCAGTACTTC. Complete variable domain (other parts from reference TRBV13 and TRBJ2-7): AAGVIQSPRHLIKEKRETATLKCYPIPRHDTVYWYQQGPGQDPQFLISFYEKMQSDKGSIPDRFSAQQFSDYHSELNMSSLELGDSALYFCASIWREKTYEQYFGPGTRLTVT.

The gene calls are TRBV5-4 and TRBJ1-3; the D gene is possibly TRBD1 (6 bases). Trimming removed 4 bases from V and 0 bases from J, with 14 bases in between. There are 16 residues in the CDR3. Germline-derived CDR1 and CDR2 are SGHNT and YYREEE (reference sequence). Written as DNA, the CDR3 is TGTGCCAGCAGCCAGGAAAAACAGGGCTCTGGAAACACCATATATTTT. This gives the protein CASSQEKQGSGNTIYF.

The CDR3 DNA sequence: TGTGCCAGCAGCTTAGAGGGTAGTCGGTACGAGCAGTACTTC. It encodes CASSLEGSRYEQYF. The chain employs TRBV11-2 and TRBJ2-7, with no clear D. The V end lost 0 bases, the J end lost 4 bases, and 10 bases lay between the germline ends. The CDR3 extends over 14 amino acids. CDR1 SGHAT and CDR2 FQNNGV come from the germline V gene.

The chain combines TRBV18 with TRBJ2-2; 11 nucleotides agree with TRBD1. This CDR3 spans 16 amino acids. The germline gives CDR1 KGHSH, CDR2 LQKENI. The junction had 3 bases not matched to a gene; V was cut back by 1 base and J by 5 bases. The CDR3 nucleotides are TGTGCCAGCTCACCACTGGGACAGGGGGAAACCGGGGAGCTGTTTTTT. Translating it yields CASSPLGQGETGELFF.

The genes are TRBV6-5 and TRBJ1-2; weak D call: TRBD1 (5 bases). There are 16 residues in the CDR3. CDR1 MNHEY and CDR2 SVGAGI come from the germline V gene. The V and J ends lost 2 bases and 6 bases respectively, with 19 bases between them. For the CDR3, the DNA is TGTGCCAGCAGTTACGGGACCCAGGGTGGGAACAATGGCTACACCTTC. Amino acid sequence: CASSYGTQGGNNGYTF.

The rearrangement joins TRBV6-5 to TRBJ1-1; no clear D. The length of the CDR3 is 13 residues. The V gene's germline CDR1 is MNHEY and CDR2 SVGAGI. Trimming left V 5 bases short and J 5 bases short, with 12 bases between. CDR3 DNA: TGTGCCAGCAGTCATCCGGGTGGGACTGAAGCTTTCTTT. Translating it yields CASSHPGGTEAFF.

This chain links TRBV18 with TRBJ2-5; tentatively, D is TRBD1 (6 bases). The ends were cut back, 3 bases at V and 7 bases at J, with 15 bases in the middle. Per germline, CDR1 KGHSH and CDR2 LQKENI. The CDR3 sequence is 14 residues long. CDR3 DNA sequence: TGTGCCAGCTCACCTCCAGGGGTCCGGGGGACCCAGTACTTC. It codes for CASSPPGVRGTQYF.

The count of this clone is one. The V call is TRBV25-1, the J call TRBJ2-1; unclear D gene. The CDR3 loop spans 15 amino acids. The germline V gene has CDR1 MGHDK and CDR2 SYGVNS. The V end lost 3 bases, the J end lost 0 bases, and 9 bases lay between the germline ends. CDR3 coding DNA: TGTGCCAGCAGTGATACGCCAGCCTCCTACAATGAGCAGTTCTTC. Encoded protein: CASSDTPASYNEQFF.

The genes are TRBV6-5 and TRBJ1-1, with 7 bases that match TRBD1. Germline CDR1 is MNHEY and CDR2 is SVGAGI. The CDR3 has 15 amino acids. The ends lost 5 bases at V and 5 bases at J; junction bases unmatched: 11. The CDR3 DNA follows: TGTGCCAGCAGTCTCTCGCGACAGGGCATGACTGAAGCTTTCTTT. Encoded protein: CASSLSRQGMTEAFF.

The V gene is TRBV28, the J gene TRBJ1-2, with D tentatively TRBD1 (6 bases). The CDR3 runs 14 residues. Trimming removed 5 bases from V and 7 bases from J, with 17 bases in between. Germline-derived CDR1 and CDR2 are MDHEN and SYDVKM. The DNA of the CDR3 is TGTGCCAGCAGTACCGTAGGGGGGCGGTTTGGCTACACCTTC. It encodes CASSTVGGRFGYTF.